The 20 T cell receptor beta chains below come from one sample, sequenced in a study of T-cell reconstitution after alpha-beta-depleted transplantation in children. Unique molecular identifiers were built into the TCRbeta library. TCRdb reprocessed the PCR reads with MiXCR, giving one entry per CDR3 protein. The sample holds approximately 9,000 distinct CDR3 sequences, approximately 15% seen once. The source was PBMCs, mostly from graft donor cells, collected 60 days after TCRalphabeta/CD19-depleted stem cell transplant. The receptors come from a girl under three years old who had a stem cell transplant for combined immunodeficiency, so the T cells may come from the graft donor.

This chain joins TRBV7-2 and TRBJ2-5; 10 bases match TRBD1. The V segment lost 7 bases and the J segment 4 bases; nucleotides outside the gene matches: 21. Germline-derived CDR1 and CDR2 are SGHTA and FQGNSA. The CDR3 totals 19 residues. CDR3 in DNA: TGTGCCAGCACCCAGAGAGCCATCTACGGACAGGGGGAGGGAGAGACCCAGTACTTC. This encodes CASTQRAIYGQGEGETQYF.

The CDR3 nucleotides are TGTGCCAGCACTTCCGGGCCTCGAATAGCCAATGAGCAGTTCTTC. Its translation: CASTSGPRIANEQFF. The J gene is TRBJ2-1, the V gene TRBV6-6; D uncertain. CDR3 size: 15 residues. The V gene's germline CDR1 is MNHNY and CDR2 SVGAGI (reference sequence). V lost 7 bases, J lost 6 bases, and 19 bases lay in between.

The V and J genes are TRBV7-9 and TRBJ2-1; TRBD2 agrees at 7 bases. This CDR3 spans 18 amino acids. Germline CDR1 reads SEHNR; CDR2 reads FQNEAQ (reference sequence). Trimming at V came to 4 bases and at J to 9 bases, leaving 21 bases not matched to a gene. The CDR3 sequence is CASSSYTGRLAPKGEQFF. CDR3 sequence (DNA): TGTGCCAGCAGCTCATACACTGGACGACTAGCCCCAAAGGGTGAGCAGTTCTTC.

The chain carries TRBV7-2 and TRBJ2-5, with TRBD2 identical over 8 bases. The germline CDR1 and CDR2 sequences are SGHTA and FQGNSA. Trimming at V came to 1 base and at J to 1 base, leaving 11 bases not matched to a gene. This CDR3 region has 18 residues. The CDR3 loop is CASSLGPPTSVLQETQYF. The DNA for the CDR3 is TGTGCCAGCAGCTTAGGACCCCCGACTAGCGTTCTCCAAGAGACCCAGTACTTC.

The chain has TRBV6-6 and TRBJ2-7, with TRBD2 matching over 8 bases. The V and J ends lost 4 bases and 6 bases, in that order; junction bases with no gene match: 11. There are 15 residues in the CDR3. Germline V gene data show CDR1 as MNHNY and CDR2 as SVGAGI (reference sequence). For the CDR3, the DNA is TGTGCCAGCAGTTTAGGACTAGCCCCAGTTGGCGAGCAGTACTTC. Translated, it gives CASSLGLAPVGEQYF.

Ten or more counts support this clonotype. Here the CDR3 reads CSAISAGGSYEQYF. In nucleotides, the CDR3 is TGCAGTGCTATCTCAGCGGGGGGATCCTACGAGCAGTACTTC. V and J are TRBV20-1 and TRBJ2-7, with TRBD2 matching over 9 bases. After removal of 4 bases from V and 1 base from J, the junction contained 5 bases not matched to a gene. The CDR3 consists of 14 residues. The germline V gene has CDR1 DFQATT and CDR2 SNEGSKA (reference sequence).

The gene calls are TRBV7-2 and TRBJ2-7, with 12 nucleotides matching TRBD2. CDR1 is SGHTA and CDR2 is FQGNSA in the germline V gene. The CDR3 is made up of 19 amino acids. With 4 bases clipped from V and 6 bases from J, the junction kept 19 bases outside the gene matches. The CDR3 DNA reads TGTGCCAGCAGCTCTAGGGGCAGGGGTATGACTAGCGGGAGCTCCGAGCAGTACTTC. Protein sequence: CASSSRGRGMTSGSSEQYF. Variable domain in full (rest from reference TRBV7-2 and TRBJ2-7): GAGVSQSPSNKVTEKGKDVELRCDPISGHTALYWYRQSLGQGLEFLIYFQGNSAPDKSGLPSDRFSAERTGGSVSTLTIQRTQQEDSAVYLCASSSRGRGMTSGSSEQYFGPGTRLTVT.

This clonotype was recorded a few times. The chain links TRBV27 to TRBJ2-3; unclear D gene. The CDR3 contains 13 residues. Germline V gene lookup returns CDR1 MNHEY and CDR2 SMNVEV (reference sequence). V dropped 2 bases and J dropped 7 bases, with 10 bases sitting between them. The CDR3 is CASSLGQKNTQYF. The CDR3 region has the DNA TGTGCCAGCAGTTTAGGTCAGAAGAATACGCAGTATTTT.

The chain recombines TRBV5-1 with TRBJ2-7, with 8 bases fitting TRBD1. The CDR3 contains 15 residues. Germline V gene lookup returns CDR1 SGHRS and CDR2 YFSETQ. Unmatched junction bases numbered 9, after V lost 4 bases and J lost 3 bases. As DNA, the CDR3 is TGCGCCAGCAGCCTAGGACAGGGTGCAGTCTACGAGCAGTACTTC. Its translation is CASSLGQGAVYEQYF.

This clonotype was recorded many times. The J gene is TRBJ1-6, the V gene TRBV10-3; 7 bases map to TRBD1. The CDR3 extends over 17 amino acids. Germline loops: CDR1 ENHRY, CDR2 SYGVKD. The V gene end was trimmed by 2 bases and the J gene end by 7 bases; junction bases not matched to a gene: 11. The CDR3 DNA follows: TGTGCCATCAGTGAGCCCGCGACAGGGTGGGACAATTCACCCCTCCACTTT. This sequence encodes CAISEPATGWDNSPLHF.

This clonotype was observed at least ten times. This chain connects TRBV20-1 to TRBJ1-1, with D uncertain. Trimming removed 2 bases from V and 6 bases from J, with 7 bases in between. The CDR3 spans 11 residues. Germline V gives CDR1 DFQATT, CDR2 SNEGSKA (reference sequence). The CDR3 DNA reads TGCAGTGCTAGAAGGGTATCTGAAGCTTTCTTT. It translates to CSARRVSEAFF.

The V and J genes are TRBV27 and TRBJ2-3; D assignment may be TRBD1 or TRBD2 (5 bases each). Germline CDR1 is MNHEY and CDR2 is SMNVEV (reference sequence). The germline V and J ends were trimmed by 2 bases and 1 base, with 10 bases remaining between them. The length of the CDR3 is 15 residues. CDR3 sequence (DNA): TGTGCCAGCAGTTTAGAGGGGTGGGGCACAGATACGCAGTATTTT. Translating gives CASSLEGWGTDTQYF.

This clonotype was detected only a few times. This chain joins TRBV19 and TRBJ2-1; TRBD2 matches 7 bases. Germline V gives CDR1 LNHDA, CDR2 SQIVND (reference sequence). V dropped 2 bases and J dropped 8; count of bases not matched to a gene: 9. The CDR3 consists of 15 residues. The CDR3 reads CASSIMASGGHEQFF. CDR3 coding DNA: TGTGCCAGTAGTATAATGGCTAGCGGAGGACATGAGCAGTTCTTC.

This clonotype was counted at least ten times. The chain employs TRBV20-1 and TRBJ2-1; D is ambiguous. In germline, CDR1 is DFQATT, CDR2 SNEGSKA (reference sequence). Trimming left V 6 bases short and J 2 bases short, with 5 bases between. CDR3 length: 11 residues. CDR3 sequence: CSAKTYNEQFF. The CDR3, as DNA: TGCAGTGCCAAGACCTACAATGAGCAGTTCTTC.

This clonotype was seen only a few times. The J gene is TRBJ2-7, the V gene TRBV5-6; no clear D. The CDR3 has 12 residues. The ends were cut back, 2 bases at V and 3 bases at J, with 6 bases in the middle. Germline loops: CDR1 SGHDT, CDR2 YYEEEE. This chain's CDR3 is CASSFQYYEQYF. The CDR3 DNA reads TGTGCCAGCAGCTTCCAATACTACGAGCAGTACTTC.

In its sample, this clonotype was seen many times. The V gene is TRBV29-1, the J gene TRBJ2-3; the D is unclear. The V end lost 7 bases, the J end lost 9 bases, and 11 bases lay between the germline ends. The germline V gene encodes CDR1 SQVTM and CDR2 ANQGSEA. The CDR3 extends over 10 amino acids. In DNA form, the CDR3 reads TGCAGCGGATTAATTGGGACGCAGTATTTT. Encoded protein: CSGLIGTQYF.

The CDR3: CASSFGGGRTVRSYEQYF. CDR3 in DNA: TGTGCCAGCAGCTTTGGAGGCGGGCGGACAGTTCGCTCCTACGAGCAGTACTTC. V usage is TRBV7-8 and J usage is TRBJ2-7, with D possibly being TRBD1 (6 bases). CDR1 and CDR2 from the germline V gene are SGHVS and FQNEAQ. The V gene lost 3 bases and the J gene lost 0 bases, with 21 bases spanning the gap. The CDR3 is 18 amino acids.

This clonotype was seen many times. CDR3 sequence: CSARDWGQGQETQYF. In DNA form, the CDR3 reads TGCAGTGCTAGAGATTGGGGACAGGGTCAAGAGACCCAGTACTTC. The genes are TRBV20-1 and TRBJ2-5; 9 nucleotides line up with TRBD1. The CDR3 totals 15 residues. V lost 0 bases, J lost 2 bases, and 4 bases stayed unmatched. Germline lookup yields CDR1 DFQATT and CDR2 SNEGSKA (reference sequence).

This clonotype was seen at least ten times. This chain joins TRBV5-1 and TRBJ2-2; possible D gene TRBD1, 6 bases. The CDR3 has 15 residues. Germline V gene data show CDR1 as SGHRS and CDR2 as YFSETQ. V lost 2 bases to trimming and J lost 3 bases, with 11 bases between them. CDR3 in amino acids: CASSFVAGDTGELFF. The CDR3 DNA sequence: TGCGCCAGCAGCTTCGTTGCAGGGGACACCGGGGAGCTGTTTTTT.

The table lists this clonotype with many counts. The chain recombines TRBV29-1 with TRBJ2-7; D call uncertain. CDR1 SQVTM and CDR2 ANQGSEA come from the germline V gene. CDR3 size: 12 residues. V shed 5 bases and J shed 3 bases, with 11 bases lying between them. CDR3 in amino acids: CSVWDGDYEQYF. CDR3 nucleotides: TGCAGCGTTTGGGATGGGGACTACGAGCAGTACTTC.